This passage covers 18 T cell receptor beta chains from one sample sequenced in a study of T cell changes during pregnancy in multiple sclerosis. TCRdb's table, derived via immunoSEQ multiplex PCR, lists solely in-frame clones and lacks some. The sample includes 100,000 or so clones, 94% of them seen just once. The sequenced sample was peripheral blood, obtained in the third trimester of pregnancy. The receptors come from a female donor with multiple sclerosis, enrolled in a pregnancy study.

This chain joins TRBV19 and TRBJ2-7, with 8 nucleotides matching TRBD2. Germline V lookup: CDR1 LNHDA, CDR2 SQIVND (reference sequence). The CDR3 consists of 16 residues. Germline trimming cut 5 bases from V and 5 bases from J; bases unmatched to any gene: 14. The CDR3 DNA reads TGTGCCAGTAGTGTCCTCCGAGCGGGAGTGAAGGACGAGCAGTACTTC. Translation: CASSVLRAGVKDEQYF.

The V gene is TRBV7-2, the J gene TRBJ2-1; D is possibly TRBD2 (5 bases). The CDR3 spans 13 residues. V was trimmed by 2 bases and J by 9 bases, leaving 11 bases between them. Germline V CDR1 and CDR2: SGHTA, FQGNSA. The CDR3, as DNA: TGTGCCAGCAGCTTATCGGGGTGGGCTGAGCAGTTCTTC. Amino acids: CASSLSGWAEQFF. The full variable domain, in which reference TRBV7-2 and TRBJ2-1 provide the parts outside the CDR3, is GAGVSQSPSNKVTEKGKDVELRCDPISGHTALYWYRQSLGQGLEFLIYFQGNSAPDKSGLPSDRFSAERTGGSVSTLTIQRTQQEDSAVYLCASSLSGWAEQFFGPGTRLTVL.

J is TRBJ2-7 and V is TRBV5-1, with 9 bases fitting TRBD1. Losses at the gene ends were 5 bases for V and 3 bases for J; bases not matched to a gene: 9. From germline, CDR1 is SGHRS and CDR2 YFSETQ. This CDR3 comprises 15 residues. The CDR3 DNA reads as TGCGCCAGCAGAGACAGACCGGGACAGGGCTACGAGCAGTACTTC. This gives the protein CASRDRPGQGYEQYF.

CDR3 residues: CASSYTTNTGELFF. Here the CDR3 DNA reads TGCGCCAGCAGCTACACGACGAACACCGGGGAGCTGTTTTTT. The chain joins TRBV4-1 to TRBJ2-2; D not resolved. Germline V CDR1 and CDR2: MGHRA, YSYEKL. Trimming took off 5 bases at V and 0 bases at J, with 7 bases between the two ends. This CDR3 has 14 amino acids.

V is TRBV27 and J is TRBJ2-7, with D possibly matching TRBD2 (6 bases). The CDR3 contains 15 residues. The germline V and J ends were trimmed by 3 bases and 1 base, with 13 bases remaining between them. CDR1 MNHEY and CDR2 SMNVEV come from the germline V gene (reference sequence). The chain's CDR3 is CASSFRGSGSYEQYF. CDR3 nucleotide sequence: TGTGCCAGCAGTTTTCGGGGGAGCGGGTCCTACGAGCAGTACTTC.

This chain joins TRBV2 and TRBJ2-1; perhaps TRBD1 as D (5 bases). Trimming removed 6 bases from V and 3 bases from J, with 12 bases in between. The germline V gene has CDR1 SNHLY and CDR2 FYNNEI. The CDR3 is made up of 14 amino acids. Here the CDR3 DNA reads TGTGCCAGCAGCCGGACAACCTACTACAATGAGCAGTTCTTC. Protein sequence: CASSRTTYYNEQFF.

The chain recombines TRBV6-5 with TRBJ1-3; D is perhaps TRBD1 (5 bases). Germline V gene sequence: CDR1 MNHEY, CDR2 SVGAGI. Trimming cost V 6 bases and J 0 bases, with 12 bases left between them. The CDR3 has 15 amino acids. The CDR3 sequence: CASRPDSSSGNTIYF. In DNA form, the CDR3 reads TGTGCCAGCAGACCAGACAGCAGCTCTGGAAACACCATATATTTT.

This clone is a singleton in its sample. This rearrangement joins TRBV2 to TRBJ2-3; 10 bases are shared with TRBD1. Germline-derived CDR1 and CDR2 are SNHLY and FYNNEI. CDR3 length: 15 residues. Trimming at V came to 7 bases and at J to 3 bases, leaving 7 bases not matched to a gene. Here the CDR3 reads CASNLDRGTTDTQYF. DNA for the CDR3: TGTGCCAGCAATTTGGACAGGGGGACGACAGATACGCAGTATTTT.

The chain has TRBV7-9 and TRBJ1-5, with D perhaps matching TRBD1 (5 bases). CDR1 is SEHNR and CDR2 is FQNEAQ in the germline V gene (reference sequence). This CDR3 is built from 17 residues. Trimming removed 1 base at V and 2 bases at J, with 15 bases between. CDR3 protein: CASSLGGGSSGNQPQHF. The CDR3 DNA reads TGTGCCAGCAGCTTAGGGGGGGGTAGTTCGGGCAATCAGCCCCAGCATTTT.

As for this clone: The same CDR3 can be traced to other DNA sequences in this sample. The CDR3 coding sequence is TGTGCCAGCAGTTTACTAGCAGGTGAGCAGTTCTTC. Its protein is CASSLLAGEQFF. The chain couples TRBV28 to TRBJ2-1, with a weak D call TRBD2 (5 bases). The CDR3 loop spans 12 amino acids. The germline CDR1 and CDR2 sequences are MDHEN and SYDVKM. The V end lost 2 bases, the J end lost 9 bases, and 8 bases lay between the germline ends.

This chain joins TRBV27 and TRBJ2-7, with 8 bases lining up with TRBD2. The CDR3 loop spans 16 amino acids. The J segment lost 1 base and the V segment lost 3 bases, leaving 8 bases of the junction unmatched. Looked up from germline, CDR1 is MNHEY and CDR2 is SMNVEV (reference sequence). CDR3 amino acids: CASSLWGRGASYEQYF. CDR3 DNA sequence: TGTGCCAGCAGTTTGTGGGGGCGGGGGGCATCCTACGAGCAGTACTTC.

The chain carries TRBV9 and TRBJ2-7; 10 positions agree with TRBD1. Germline assignment: CDR1 SGDLS and CDR2 YYNGEE. V gave up 4 bases and J gave up 3 bases; unmatched junction bases: 4. This CDR3 contains 14 residues. In DNA form, the CDR3 reads TGTGCCAGCAGCCCCCGGGACAGGGGCTACGAGCAGTACTTC. It yields the protein CASSPRDRGYEQYF.

The chain couples TRBV5-6 to TRBJ1-1, with D uncertain. This CDR3 is 15 amino acids long. Trimming stripped 2 bases from V and 1 base from J, with 12 bases between. CDR1 and CDR2 (germline): SGHDT, YYEEEE. CDR3 in amino acids: CASSFRRAGNTEAFF. In DNA form, the CDR3 reads TGTGCCAGCAGCTTTAGGAGGGCCGGGAACACTGAAGCTTTCTTT.

This clone came up once. V is TRBV30 and J is TRBJ2-5; 7 nucleotides agree with TRBD2. V gave up 4 bases and J gave up 6 bases; unmatched junction bases: 8. This CDR3 is 13 amino acids long. CDR1 GTSNPN and CDR2 SVGIG come from the germline V gene (reference sequence). CDR3 protein: CAWNGGGPKTQYF. The CDR3 DNA reads TGTGCCTGGAATGGGGGAGGGCCGAAGACCCAGTACTTC.

This chain connects TRBV11-2 to TRBJ1-5; a possible D gene is TRBD1 (6 bases). Germline V gene data show CDR1 as SGHAT and CDR2 as FQNNGV. CDR3 length equals 18 residues. Trimming left V 3 bases short and J 0 bases short, with 18 bases between. As DNA, the CDR3 is TGTGCCAGCAGCTTGAGGGGGACCGGCCGATATAGCAATCAGCCCCAGCATTTT. Its protein is CASSLRGTGRYSNQPQHF.

J is TRBJ1-2 and V is TRBV4-1; D gene ambiguous. The CDR3 is made up of 15 amino acids. Per germline, CDR1 MGHRA and CDR2 YSYEKL. Trimming removed 5 bases at V and 3 bases at J, with 16 bases between. This CDR3 is CASSRIEGSYYGYTF. In nucleotides, the CDR3 is TGCGCCAGCAGCAGAATTGAGGGCAGCTACTATGGCTACACCTTC.

The J gene is TRBJ2-1, the V gene TRBV7-6, with a tentative D call TRBD2 (5 bases). With 5 bases removed from V and 7 bases from J, the gap between germline ends came to 15 bases. CDR1 is SGHVS and CDR2 is FNYEAQ in the germline V gene. This CDR3 comprises 14 residues. The CDR3 DNA sequence: TGTGCCAGCAGCCCAAGCCCACGGGGTAATGAGCAGTTCTTC. Encoded protein: CASSPSPRGNEQFF.

The chain links TRBV4-2 to TRBJ1-2; tentative D call: TRBD1 (6 bases). CDR1 is LGHNA and CDR2 is YNFKEQ in the germline V gene. V lost 3 bases and J lost 1, with 9 bases in between. CDR3 length equals 14 residues. The CDR3 loop reads CASSHDRSNYGYTF. DNA of the CDR3: TGTGCCAGCAGCCATGACAGGAGTAACTATGGCTACACCTTC.